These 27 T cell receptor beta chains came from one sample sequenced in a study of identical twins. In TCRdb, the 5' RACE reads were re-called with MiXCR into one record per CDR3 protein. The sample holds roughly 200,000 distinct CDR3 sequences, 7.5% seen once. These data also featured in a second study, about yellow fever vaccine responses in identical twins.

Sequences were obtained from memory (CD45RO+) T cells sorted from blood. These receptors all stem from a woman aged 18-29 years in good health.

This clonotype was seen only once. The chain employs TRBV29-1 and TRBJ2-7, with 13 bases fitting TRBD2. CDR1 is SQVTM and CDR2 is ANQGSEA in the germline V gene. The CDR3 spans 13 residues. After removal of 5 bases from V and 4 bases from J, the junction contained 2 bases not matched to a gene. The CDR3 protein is CSVLGLAGYEQYF. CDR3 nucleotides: TGCAGCGTTTTGGGACTAGCGGGATACGAGCAGTACTTC.

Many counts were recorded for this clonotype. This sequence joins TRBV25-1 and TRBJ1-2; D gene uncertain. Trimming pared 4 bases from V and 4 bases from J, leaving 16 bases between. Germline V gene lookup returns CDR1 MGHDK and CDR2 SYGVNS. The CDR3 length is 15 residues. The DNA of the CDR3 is TGTGCCAGCAGTGGGGGTGGTACTTTGGGCTATGGCTACACCTTC. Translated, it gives CASSGGGTLGYGYTF.

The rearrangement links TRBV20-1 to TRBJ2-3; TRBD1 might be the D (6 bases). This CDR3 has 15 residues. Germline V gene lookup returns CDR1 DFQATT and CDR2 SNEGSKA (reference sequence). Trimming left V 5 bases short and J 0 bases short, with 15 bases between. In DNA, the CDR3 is TGCAGTGCTCGCTCCCTCAGGGGTAGCACAGATACGCAGTATTTT. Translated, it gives CSARSLRGSTDTQYF.

This CDR3 reads CASSLSVTDTQYF. CDR3 bases: TGCGCCAGCAGCTTGTCGGTCACAGATACGCAGTATTTT. V gene TRBV5-1 combines with J gene TRBJ2-3; D is unclear. The CDR3 extends over 13 amino acids. CDR1 and CDR2 (germline): SGHRS, YFSETQ. Deletions cut 1 base from V and 2 bases from J, with 5 bases between.

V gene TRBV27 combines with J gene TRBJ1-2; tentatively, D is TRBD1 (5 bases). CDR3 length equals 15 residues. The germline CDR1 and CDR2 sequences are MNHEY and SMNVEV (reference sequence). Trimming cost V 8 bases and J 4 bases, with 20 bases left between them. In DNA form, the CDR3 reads TGTGCCAGCCTCGGCTGGGACGAAAGTTCCTATGGCTACACCTTC. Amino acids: CASLGWDESSYGYTF.

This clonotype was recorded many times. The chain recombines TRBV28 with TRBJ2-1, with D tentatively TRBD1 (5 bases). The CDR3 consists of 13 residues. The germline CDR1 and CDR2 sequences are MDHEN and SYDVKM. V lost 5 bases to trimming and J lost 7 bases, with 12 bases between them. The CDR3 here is CASSTGILNEQFF. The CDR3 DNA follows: TGTGCCAGCAGTACAGGTATCCTAAATGAGCAGTTCTTC.

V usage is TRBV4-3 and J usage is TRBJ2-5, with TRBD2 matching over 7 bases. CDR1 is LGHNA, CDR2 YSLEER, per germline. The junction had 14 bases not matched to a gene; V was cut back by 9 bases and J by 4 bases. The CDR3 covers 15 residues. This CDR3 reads CASSSGSSNGETQYF. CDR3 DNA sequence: TGCGCCAGTTCTAGCGGTTCTAGCAACGGAGAGACCCAGTACTTC.

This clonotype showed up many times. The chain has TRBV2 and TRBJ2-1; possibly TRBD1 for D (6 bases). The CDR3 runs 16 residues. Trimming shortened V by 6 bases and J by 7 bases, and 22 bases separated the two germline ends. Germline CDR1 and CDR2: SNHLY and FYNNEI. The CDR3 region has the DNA TGTGCCAGCAGGAGGGAGCTAGCAGGGGTCAAGAATGAGCAGTTCTTC. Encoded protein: CASRRELAGVKNEQFF.

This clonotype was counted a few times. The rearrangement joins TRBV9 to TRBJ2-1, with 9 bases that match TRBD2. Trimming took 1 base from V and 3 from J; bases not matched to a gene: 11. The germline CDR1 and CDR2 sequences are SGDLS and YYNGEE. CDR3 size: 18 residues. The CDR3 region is CASSVYPVETSGYNEQFF. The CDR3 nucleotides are TGTGCCAGCAGCGTATATCCGGTCGAGACTAGCGGCTACAATGAGCAGTTCTTC. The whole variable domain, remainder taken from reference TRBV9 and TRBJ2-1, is DSGVTQTPKHLITATGQRVTLRCSPRSGDLSVYWYQQSLDQGLQFLIQYYNGEERAKGNILERFSAQQFPDLHSELNLSSLELGDSALYFCASSVYPVETSGYNEQFFGPGTRLTVL.

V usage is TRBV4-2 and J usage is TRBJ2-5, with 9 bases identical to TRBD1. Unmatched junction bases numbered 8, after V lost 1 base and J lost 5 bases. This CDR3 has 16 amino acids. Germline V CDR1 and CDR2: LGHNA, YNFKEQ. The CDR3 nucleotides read TGTGCCAGCAGCCAAGCCACGGGGACAGGGATGGAGACCCAGTACTTC. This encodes CASSQATGTGMETQYF.

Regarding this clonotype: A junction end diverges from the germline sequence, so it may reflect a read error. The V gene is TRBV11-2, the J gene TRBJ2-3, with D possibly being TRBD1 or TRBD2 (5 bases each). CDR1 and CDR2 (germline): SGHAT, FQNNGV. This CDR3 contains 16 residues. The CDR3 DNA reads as TGTGCCAGCAGCCACACCGGGACGAACCCCACATATACGCAGTATTTT. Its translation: CASSHTGTNPTYTQYF.

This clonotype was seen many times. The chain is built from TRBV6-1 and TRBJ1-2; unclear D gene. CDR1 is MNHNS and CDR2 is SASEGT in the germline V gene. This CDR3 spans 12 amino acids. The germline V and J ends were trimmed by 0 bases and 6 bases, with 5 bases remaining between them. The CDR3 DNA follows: TGTGCCAGCAGTGAAGCCCTGGATGGCTACACCTTC. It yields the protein CASSEALDGYTF.

CDR3 sequence reads: CATRGDKNIQYF. The DNA for the CDR3 is TGTGCCACCAGGGGGGACAAAAACATTCAGTACTTC. The chain has TRBV24-1 and TRBJ2-4; the D gene could be TRBD1 or TRBD2 (5 bases each). CDR1 and CDR2 from the germline V gene are KGHDR and SFDVKD. The CDR3 runs 12 residues. The germline V and J ends were trimmed by 7 bases and 3 bases, with 6 bases remaining between them.

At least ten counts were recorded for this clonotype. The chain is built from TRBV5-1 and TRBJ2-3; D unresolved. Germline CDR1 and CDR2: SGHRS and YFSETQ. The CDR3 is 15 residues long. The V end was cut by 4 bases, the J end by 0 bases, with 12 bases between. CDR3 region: CASSGGGFSTDTQYF. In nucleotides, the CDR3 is TGCGCCAGCAGCGGCGGTGGATTCAGCACAGATACGCAGTATTTT.

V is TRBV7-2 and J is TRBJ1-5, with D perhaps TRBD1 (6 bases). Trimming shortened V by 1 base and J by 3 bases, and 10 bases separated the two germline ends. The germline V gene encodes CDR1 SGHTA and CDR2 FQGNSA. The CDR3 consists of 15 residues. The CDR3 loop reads CASSLGGGTNQPQHF. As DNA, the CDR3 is TGTGCCAGCAGCTTAGGGGGGGGCACCAATCAGCCCCAGCATTTT.

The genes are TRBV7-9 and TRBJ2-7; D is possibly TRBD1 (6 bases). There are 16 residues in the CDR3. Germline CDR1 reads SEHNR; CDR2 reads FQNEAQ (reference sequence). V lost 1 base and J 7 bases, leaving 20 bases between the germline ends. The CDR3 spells CASSLGPGGGPSEQYF. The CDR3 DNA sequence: TGTGCCAGCAGCTTAGGCCCCGGTGGGGGCCCTTCGGAGCAGTACTTC.

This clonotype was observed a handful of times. Written as DNA, the CDR3 is TGTGCCAGCAGTTTAGTCGGGGACAGCACTGAAGCTTTCTTT. Amino acid sequence: CASSLVGDSTEAFF. V and J are TRBV12-3 or TRBV12-4 and TRBJ1-1; TRBD1 matches at 7 bases. The junction had 3 bases not matched to a gene; V was cut back by 1 base and J by 4 bases. The CDR3 is 14 amino acids.

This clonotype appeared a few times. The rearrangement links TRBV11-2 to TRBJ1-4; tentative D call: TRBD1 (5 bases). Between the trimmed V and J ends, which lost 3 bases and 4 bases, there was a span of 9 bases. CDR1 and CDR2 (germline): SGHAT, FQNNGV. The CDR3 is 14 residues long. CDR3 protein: CASSFQGFNEKLFF. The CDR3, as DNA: TGTGCCAGCAGCTTTCAGGGCTTTAATGAAAAACTGTTTTTT.

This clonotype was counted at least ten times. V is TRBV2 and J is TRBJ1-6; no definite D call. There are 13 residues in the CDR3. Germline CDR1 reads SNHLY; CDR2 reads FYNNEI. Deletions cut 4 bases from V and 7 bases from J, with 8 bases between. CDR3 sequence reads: CASSADRNSPLHF. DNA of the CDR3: TGTGCCAGCAGTGCGGACCGAAATTCACCCCTCCACTTT. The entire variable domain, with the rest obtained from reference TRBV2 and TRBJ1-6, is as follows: EPEVTQTPSHQVTQMGQEVILRCVPISNHLYFYWYRQILGQKVEFLVSFYNNEISEKSEIFDDQFSVERPDGSNFTLKIRSTKLEDSAMYFCASSADRNSPLHFGNGTRLTVT.

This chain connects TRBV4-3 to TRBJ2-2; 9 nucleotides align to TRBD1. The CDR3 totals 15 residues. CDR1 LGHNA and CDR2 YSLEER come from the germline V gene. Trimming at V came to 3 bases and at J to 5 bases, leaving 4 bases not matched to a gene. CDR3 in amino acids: CASSHNRGQTGELFF. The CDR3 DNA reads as TGCGCCAGCAGCCATAACAGGGGGCAAACCGGGGAGCTGTTTTTT.

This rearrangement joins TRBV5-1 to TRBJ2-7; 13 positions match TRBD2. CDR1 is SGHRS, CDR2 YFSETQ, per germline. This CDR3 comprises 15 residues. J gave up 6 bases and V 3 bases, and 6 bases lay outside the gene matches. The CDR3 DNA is TGCGCCAGCAGCTCCACTACTAGCGGGAGGGGCGAGCAGTACTTC. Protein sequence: CASSSTTSGRGEQYF.

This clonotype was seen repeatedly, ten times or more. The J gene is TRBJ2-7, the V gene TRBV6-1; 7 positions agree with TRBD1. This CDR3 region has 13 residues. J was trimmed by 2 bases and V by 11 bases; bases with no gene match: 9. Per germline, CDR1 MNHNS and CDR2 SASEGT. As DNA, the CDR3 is TGTGCCTACAGACAGGGTGGCACCTACGAGCAGTACTTC. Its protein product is CAYRQGGTYEQYF.

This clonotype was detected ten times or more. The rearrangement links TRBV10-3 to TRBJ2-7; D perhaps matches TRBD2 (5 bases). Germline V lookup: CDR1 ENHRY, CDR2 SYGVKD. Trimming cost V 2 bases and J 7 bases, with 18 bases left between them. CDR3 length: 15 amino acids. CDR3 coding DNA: TGTGCCATCAGTGAGGGAGGCACCTTCTATGGAGAGCAGTACTTC. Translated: CAISEGGTFYGEQYF.

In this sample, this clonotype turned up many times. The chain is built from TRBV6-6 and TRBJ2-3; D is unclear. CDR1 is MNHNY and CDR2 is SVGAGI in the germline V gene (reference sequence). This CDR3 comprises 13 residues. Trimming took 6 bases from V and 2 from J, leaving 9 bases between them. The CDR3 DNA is TGTGCCAGCAGCTCCTCGAACACAGATACGCAGTATTTT. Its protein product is CASSSSNTDTQYF.

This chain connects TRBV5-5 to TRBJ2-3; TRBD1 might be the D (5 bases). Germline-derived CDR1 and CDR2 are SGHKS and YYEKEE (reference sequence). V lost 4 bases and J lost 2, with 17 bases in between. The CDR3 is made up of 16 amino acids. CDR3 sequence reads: CASSPPPQGATDTQYF. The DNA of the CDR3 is TGTGCCAGCAGCCCTCCTCCGCAGGGCGCCACAGATACGCAGTATTTT.

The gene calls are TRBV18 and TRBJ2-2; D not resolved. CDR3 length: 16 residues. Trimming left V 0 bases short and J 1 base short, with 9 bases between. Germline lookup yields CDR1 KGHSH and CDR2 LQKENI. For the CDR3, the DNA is TGTGCCAGCTCACCACCGAAATCCGGGAACACCGGGGAGCTGTTTTTT. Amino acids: CASSPPKSGNTGELFF.

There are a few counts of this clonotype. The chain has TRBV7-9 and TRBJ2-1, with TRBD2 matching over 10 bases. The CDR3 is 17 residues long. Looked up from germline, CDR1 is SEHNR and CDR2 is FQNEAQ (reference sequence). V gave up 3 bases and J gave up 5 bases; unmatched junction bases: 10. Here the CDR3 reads CASSFPFLAGDNNEQFF. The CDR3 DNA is TGTGCCAGCAGCTTCCCATTTCTAGCGGGGGATAACAATGAGCAGTTCTTC.